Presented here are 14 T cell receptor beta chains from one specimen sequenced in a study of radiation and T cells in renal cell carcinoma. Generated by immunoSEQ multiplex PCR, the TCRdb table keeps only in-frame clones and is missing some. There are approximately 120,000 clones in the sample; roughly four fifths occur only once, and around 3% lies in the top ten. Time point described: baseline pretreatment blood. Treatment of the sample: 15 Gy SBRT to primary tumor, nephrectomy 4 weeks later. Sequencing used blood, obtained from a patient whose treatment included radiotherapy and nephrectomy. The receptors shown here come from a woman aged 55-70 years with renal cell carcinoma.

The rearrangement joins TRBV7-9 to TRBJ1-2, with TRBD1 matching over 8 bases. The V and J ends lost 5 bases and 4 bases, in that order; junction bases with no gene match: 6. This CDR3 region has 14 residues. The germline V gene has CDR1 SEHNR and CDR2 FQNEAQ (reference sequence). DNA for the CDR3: TGTGCCAGCAGCCCCGGGACAGGAGGCTATGGCTACACCTTC. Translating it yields CASSPGTGGYGYTF.

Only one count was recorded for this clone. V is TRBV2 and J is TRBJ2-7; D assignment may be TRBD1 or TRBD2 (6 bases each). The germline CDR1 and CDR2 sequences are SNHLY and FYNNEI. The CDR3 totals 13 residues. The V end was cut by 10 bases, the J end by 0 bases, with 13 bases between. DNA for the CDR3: TGTGCCACCGGACAGCGGGCCTCCTACGAGCAGTACTTC. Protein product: CATGQRASYEQYF.

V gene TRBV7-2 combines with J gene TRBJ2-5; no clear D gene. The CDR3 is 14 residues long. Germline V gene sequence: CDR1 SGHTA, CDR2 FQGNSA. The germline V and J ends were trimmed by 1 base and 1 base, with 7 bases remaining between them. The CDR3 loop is CASSLVSFQETQYF. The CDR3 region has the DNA TGTGCCAGCAGCTTAGTGTCATTCCAAGAGACCCAGTACTTC.

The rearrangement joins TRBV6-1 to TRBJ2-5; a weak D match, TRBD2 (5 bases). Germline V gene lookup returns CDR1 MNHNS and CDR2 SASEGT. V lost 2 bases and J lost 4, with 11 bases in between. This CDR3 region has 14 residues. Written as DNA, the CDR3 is TGTGCCAGCAGTGAACCCGGGATCGGAGAGACCCAGTACTTC. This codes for CASSEPGIGETQYF.

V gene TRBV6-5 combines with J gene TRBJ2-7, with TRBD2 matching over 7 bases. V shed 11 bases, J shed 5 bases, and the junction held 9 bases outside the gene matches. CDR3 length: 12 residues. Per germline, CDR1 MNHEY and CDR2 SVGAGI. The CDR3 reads CASSGVSNEQYF. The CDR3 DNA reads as TGTGCCTCAAGCGGGGTTTCGAACGAGCAGTACTTC.

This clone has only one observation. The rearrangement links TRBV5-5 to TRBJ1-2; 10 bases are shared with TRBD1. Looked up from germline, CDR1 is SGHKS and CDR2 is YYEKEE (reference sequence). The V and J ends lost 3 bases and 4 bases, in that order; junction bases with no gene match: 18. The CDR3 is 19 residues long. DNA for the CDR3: TGTGCCAGCAGCTGGGGGACAGGGGTGATTCGAATATCGAGCTATGGCTACACCTTC. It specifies CASSWGTGVIRISSYGYTF. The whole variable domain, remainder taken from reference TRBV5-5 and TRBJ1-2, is DAGVTQSPTHLIKTRGQQVTLRCSPISGHKSVSWYQQVLGQGPQFIFQYYEKEERGRGNFPDRFSARQFPNYSSELNVNALLLGDSALYLCASSWGTGVIRISSYGYTFGSGTRLTVV.

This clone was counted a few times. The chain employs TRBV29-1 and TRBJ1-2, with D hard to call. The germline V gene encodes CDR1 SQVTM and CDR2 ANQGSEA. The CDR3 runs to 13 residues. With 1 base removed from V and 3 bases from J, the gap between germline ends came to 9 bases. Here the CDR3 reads CSVEGRRDYGYTF. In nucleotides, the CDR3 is TGCAGCGTTGAAGGGAGAAGGGACTATGGCTACACCTTC. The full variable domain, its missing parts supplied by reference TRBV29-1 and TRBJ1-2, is SAVISQKPSRDICQRGTSLTIQCQVDSQVTMMFWYRQQPGQSLTLIATANQGSEATYESGFVIDKFPISRPNLTFSTLTVSNMSPEDSSIYLCSVEGRRDYGYTFGSGTRLTVV.

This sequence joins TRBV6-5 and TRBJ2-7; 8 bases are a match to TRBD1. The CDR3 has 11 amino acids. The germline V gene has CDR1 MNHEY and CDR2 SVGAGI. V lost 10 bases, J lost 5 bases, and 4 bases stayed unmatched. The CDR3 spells CATRGLDEQYF. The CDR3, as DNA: TGTGCCACCAGGGGGCTGGACGAGCAGTACTTC.

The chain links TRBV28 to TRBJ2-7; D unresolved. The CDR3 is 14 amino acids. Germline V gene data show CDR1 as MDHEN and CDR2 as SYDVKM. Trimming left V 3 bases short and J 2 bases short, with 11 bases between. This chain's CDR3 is CASSLGGMPYEQYF. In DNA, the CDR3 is TGTGCCAGCAGTTTGGGTGGCATGCCCTACGAGCAGTACTTC.

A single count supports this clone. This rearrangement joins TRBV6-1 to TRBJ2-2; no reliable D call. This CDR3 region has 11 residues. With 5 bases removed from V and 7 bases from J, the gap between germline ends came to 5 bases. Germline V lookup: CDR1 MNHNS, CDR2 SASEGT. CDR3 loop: CASSYDGELFF. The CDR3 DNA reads TGTGCCAGCAGTTATGACGGGGAGCTGTTTTTT.

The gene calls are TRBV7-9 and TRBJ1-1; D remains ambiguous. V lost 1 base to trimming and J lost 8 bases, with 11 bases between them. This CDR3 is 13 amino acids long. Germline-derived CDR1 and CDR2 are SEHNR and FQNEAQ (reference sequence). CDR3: CASSLGPSPEAFF. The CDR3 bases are TGTGCCAGCAGCTTAGGACCCTCCCCGGAAGCTTTCTTT.

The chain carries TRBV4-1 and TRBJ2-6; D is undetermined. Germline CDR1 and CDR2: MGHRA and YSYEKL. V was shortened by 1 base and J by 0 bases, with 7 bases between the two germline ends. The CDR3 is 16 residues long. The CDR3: CASSQGPASGANVLTF. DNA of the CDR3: TGCGCCAGCAGCCAAGGCCCGGCCTCTGGGGCCAACGTCCTGACTTTC.

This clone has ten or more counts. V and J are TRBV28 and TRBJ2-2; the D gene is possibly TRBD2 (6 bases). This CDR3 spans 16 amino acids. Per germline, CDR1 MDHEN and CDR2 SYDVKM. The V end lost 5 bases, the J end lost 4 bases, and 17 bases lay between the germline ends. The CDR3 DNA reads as TGTGCCAGCAGTCCCCCCGACGGGGAGGCCACCGGGGAGCTGTTTTTT. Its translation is CASSPPDGEATGELFF.

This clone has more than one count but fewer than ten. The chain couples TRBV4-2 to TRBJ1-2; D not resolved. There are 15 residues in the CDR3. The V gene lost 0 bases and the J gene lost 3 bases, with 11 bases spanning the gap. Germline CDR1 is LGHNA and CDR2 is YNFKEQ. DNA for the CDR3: TGTGCCAGCAGCCAAGAGGCCCCAGGACACTATGGCTACACCTTC. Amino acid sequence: CASSQEAPGHYGYTF.